The entry that follows covers one TCR beta chain sequence. This table comes from immunoSEQ multiplex PCR, and its TCRdb copy is limited to in-frame clones, with some not included. Of 110,000 to 150,000 clones in the sample, roughly 83% were seen once. Losses at the gene ends were 5 bases for V and 2 bases for J; bases not matched to a gene: 9. Germline CDR1 MDHEN, CDR2 SYDVKM. This CDR3 is 16 amino acids long. This sample was taken from a study of blood T cell repertoires in COVID-19. V is TRBV28 and J is TRBJ1-2; 9 positions agree with TRBD1. The sequenced sample was peripheral blood. The origin of this receptor is a woman between 70 and 85 years old with COVID-19, enrolled during active disease. The CDR3, as DNA: TGTGCCAGCAGTAACCACCCGGGACAGGGAAACTATGGCTACACCTTC. It yields the protein CASSNHPGQGNYGYTF.